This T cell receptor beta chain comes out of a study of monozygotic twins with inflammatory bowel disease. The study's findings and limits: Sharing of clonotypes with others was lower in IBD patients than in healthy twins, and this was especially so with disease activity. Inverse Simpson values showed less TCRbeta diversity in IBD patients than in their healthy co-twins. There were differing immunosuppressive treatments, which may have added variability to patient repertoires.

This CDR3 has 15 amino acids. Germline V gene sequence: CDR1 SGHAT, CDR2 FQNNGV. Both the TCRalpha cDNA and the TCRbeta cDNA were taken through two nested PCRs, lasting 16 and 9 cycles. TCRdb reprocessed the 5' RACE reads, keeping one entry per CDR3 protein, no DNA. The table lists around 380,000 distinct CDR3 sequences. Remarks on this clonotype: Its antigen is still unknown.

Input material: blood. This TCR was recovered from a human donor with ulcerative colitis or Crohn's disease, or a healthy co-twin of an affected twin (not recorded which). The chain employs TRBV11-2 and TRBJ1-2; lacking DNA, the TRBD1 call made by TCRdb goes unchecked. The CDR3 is CASSPWQGASYGYTF.